Listed below are T cell receptor beta chains from one sample, sequenced in a study of regulatory T cells in long-lasting Graves disease. One entry per CDR3 protein results from TCRdb running MiXCR on the multiplex PCR reads. In the table there are 500,000 to 700,000 distinct CDR3 sequences, around 30% of which are singletons. The sequences come from peripheral blood mononuclear cells (PBMCs), collected when the disease was refractory, from a patient treated with antithyroid drugs. These TCRs come from a female donor with Graves disease. Each CDR3 is given with its conserved first and last residue. D genes are given only for firm matches. Clone size is stated in some rows and not others, as once, few, many or a class when expanded.

d_call: -; j_call: TRBJ1-4; v_call: TRBV12-3/TRBV12-4; clone_size: -; cdr3_nt: TGTGCCAGCAGCCTTGATGGCGAAAAACTGTTTTTT; cdr3_aa: CASSLDGEKLFF
d_call: -; j_call: TRBJ2-7; v_call: TRBV3-1; clone_size: -; cdr3_nt: TGTGCCAGCAGCCAAGGATCAGGGTCTACCTACGAGCAGTACTTC; cdr3_aa: CASSQGSGSTYEQYF
d_call: TRBD1; j_call: TRBJ1-2; v_call: TRBV20-1; clone_size: -; cdr3_nt: TGCAGTGCTCTAGTCCCGGGACAGGCCTATTACGGCTACACCTTC; cdr3_aa: CSALVPGQAYYGYTF
d_call: -; j_call: TRBJ1-2; v_call: TRBV6-5; clone_size: -; cdr3_nt: TGTGCCAGCAGTTACTCCGTCTCCTACTATGGCTACACCTTC; cdr3_aa: CASSYSVSYYGYTF
d_call: TRBD1; j_call: TRBJ1-1; v_call: TRBV19; clone_size: -; cdr3_nt: TGTGCCAGTAGTGCCTCAGGGGGATACACTGAAGCTTTCTTT; cdr3_aa: CASSASGGYTEAFF
d_call: TRBD1; j_call: TRBJ2-7; v_call: TRBV2; clone_size: many; cdr3_nt: TGTGCCAGCAGAAAACAGGGGCCGTGGGGCTACGAGCAGTACTTC; cdr3_aa: CASRKQGPWGYEQYF
d_call: -; j_call: TRBJ2-7; v_call: TRBV4-1; clone_size: -; cdr3_nt: TGCGCCAGCAGCCACCGCCTTGGAGGCTACGAGCAGTACTTC; cdr3_aa: CASSHRLGGYEQYF
d_call: -; j_call: TRBJ2-7; v_call: TRBV6-1; clone_size: many; cdr3_nt: TGTGCCAGCAGTGAAGTTCTCGGGGCCACCTACGAGCAGTACTTC; cdr3_aa: CASSEVLGATYEQYF
d_call: TRBD1; j_call: TRBJ1-5; v_call: TRBV6-1; clone_size: -; cdr3_nt: TGTGCCAGCACCTTAGGCAGGGGGCGCGGGTATGGTCAGCCCCAGCATTTT; cdr3_aa: CASTLGRGRGYGQPQHF
d_call: TRBD2; j_call: TRBJ2-7; v_call: TRBV11-2; clone_size: -; cdr3_nt: TGTGCCAGCAGCCTGCCCGGCGCGGGAGTGTACGAGCAGTACTTC; cdr3_aa: CASSLPGAGVYEQYF
d_call: TRBD1; j_call: TRBJ2-2; v_call: TRBV6-5; clone_size: few; cdr3_nt: TGTGCCAGCAGTTATAGGACAGGGGGCGTCACCGGGGAGCTGTTTTTT; cdr3_aa: CASSYRTGGVTGELFF
d_call: TRBD1; j_call: TRBJ2-2; v_call: TRBV5-1; clone_size: -; cdr3_nt: TGCGCCAGCAGCTTGGTGGACAGGGGGCGCGGGGAGCTGTTTTTT; cdr3_aa: CASSLVDRGRGELFF
d_call: TRBD2; j_call: TRBJ2-1; v_call: TRBV12-3/TRBV12-4; clone_size: -; cdr3_nt: TGTGCCACCCTGGGACTAGCGGGAGTTGAGCAGTTCTTC; cdr3_aa: CATLGLAGVEQFF
d_call: -; j_call: TRBJ2-5; v_call: TRBV18; clone_size: -; cdr3_nt: TGTGCCAGCTCACCACTGCCTACAGGAAACGTTCGAGAGACCCAGTACTTC; cdr3_aa: CASSPLPTGNVRETQYF
d_call: TRBD2; j_call: TRBJ2-5; v_call: TRBV3-1; clone_size: few; cdr3_nt: TGTGCCAGCAGCCAAACTAGCGGGAGTCTTAGGGAGACCCAGTACTTC; cdr3_aa: CASSQTSGSLRETQYF
d_call: -; j_call: TRBJ1-1; v_call: TRBV9; clone_size: few; cdr3_nt: TGTGCCAGCAGCGTAGGCAGGGGCTCAAGCACTGAAGCTTTCTTT; cdr3_aa: CASSVGRGSSTEAFF
d_call: -; j_call: TRBJ1-1; v_call: TRBV5-1; clone_size: -; cdr3_nt: TGCGCCAGCAGCTCGACCCAGCAGGGAACTGAAGCTTTCTTT; cdr3_aa: CASSSTQQGTEAFF
d_call: -; j_call: TRBJ2-1; v_call: TRBV5-6; clone_size: few; cdr3_nt: TGTGCCAGCACCGCCGCCTGGAGCAATGAGCAGTTCTTC; cdr3_aa: CASTAAWSNEQFF
d_call: TRBD2; j_call: TRBJ2-1; v_call: TRBV28; clone_size: -; cdr3_nt: TGTGCCAGCAGCCCTAGCGGGCGCTCCTACAATGAGCAGTTCTTC; cdr3_aa: CASSPSGRSYNEQFF
d_call: -; j_call: TRBJ2-5; v_call: TRBV6-1; clone_size: -; cdr3_nt: TGTGCCAGCAGCCCCAGAGGAGTCGCCCTATTCCAAGAGACCCAGTACTTC; cdr3_aa: CASSPRGVALFQETQYF
d_call: -; j_call: TRBJ1-2; v_call: TRBV19; clone_size: -; cdr3_nt: TGTGCCAGTAGTTTCCGATATGGCTACACCTTC; cdr3_aa: CASSFRYGYTF
d_call: -; j_call: TRBJ2-5; v_call: TRBV7-9; clone_size: few; cdr3_nt: TGTGCCAGCAGCCCCGGCGACTCCTACCAAGAGACCCAGTACTTC; cdr3_aa: CASSPGDSYQETQYF
d_call: -; j_call: TRBJ2-2; v_call: TRBV24-1; clone_size: -; cdr3_nt: TGTGCCACCAGTAGCCCCAGGGGCAACACCGGGGAGCTGTTTTTT; cdr3_aa: CATSSPRGNTGELFF
d_call: -; j_call: TRBJ1-2; v_call: TRBV19; clone_size: -; cdr3_nt: TGTGCCAGTAGTACCCGGGGAGCCCGGGCCCTCTATGGCTACACCTTC; cdr3_aa: CASSTRGARALYGYTF
d_call: -; j_call: TRBJ2-7; v_call: TRBV6-5; clone_size: -; cdr3_nt: TGTGCCAGCAGATACTCCCCGGGCCGGCGGAGGTACGAGCAGTACTTC; cdr3_aa: CASRYSPGRRRYEQYF
d_call: -; j_call: TRBJ2-7; v_call: TRBV10-1; clone_size: few; cdr3_nt: TGCGCCAGCAGTGAGCGTCTTAGCGGCTACGAGCAGTACTTC; cdr3_aa: CASSERLSGYEQYF
d_call: -; j_call: TRBJ1-1; v_call: TRBV19; clone_size: -; cdr3_nt: TGTGCCAGTAGTAAGCCGGGGGCGGCCACTGAAGCTTTCTTT; cdr3_aa: CASSKPGAATEAFF